These T cell receptor beta chains were read from a single sample in a study of T cell changes during pregnancy in multiple sclerosis. TCRdb's table, derived via immunoSEQ multiplex PCR, lists solely in-frame clones and lacks some. The sample shows around 96,000 clones, about 94% of them seen only once. The material was peripheral blood, obtained in the third trimester of pregnancy. Receptors were obtained from a female donor with multiple sclerosis, enrolled in a pregnancy study. The CDR3 runs from the conserved cysteine through the conserved F or W. The order of the fields is clone size, J gene, D gene, CDR3 length, V gene, CDR3 DNA, CDR3 protein. D genes are given only for firm matches. Clone size, where shown, is once, few, many, or a class for clones that have expanded.

clone_size: .
j_call: TRBJ2-3
d_call: TRBD2
cdr3_length: 15
v_call: TRBV7-2
cdr3_nt: TGTGCCAGCACCGTTAGCGGGAGTAGCGCAGATACGCAGTATTTT
cdr3_aa: CASTVSGSSADTQYF

clone_size: .
j_call: TRBJ2-1
d_call: TRBD2
cdr3_length: 16
v_call: TRBV9
cdr3_nt: TGTGCCAGCAGCGTAGTTGGGACTAGCGGGATTGTTGAGCAGTTCTTC
cdr3_aa: CASSVVGTSGIVEQFF

clone_size: .
j_call: TRBJ2-2
d_call: .
cdr3_length: 16
v_call: TRBV18
cdr3_nt: TGTGCCAGCTCACCACCGCAGGCCCGGCTCACCGGGGAGCTGTTTTTT
cdr3_aa: CASSPPQARLTGELFF

clone_size: few
j_call: TRBJ2-7
d_call: .
cdr3_length: 15
v_call: TRBV11-2
cdr3_nt: TGTGCCAGCAGCTTATCGCGAGAACGAATCTACGAGCAGTACTTC
cdr3_aa: CASSLSRERIYEQYF

clone_size: .
j_call: TRBJ1-2
d_call: TRBD1
cdr3_length: 12
v_call: TRBV30
cdr3_nt: TGTGCCTGGACAGGGGGCGACTATGGCTACACCTTC
cdr3_aa: CAWTGGDYGYTF

clone_size: once
j_call: TRBJ2-7
d_call: TRBD2
cdr3_length: 17
v_call: TRBV11-2
cdr3_nt: TGTGCCAGCAGCTTATATGGTCTAGCGGGTAGCTCCTACGAGCAGTACTTC
cdr3_aa: CASSLYGLAGSSYEQYF

clone_size: .
j_call: TRBJ2-7
d_call: .
cdr3_length: 9
v_call: TRBV30
cdr3_nt: TGTGCCTGGACCCAGGAGCAGTACTTC
cdr3_aa: CAWTQEQYF

clone_size: .
j_call: TRBJ1-2
d_call: .
cdr3_length: 17
v_call: TRBV28
cdr3_nt: TGTGCCAGCAGTTTATATGTTTCGGGGGTGCGTGAGGATGGCTACACCTTC
cdr3_aa: CASSLYVSGVREDGYTF

clone_size: .
j_call: TRBJ1-5
d_call: .
cdr3_length: 14
v_call: TRBV6-5
cdr3_nt: TGTGCCAGCAGGCCTACAGGGAGCAATCAGCCCCAGCATTTT
cdr3_aa: CASRPTGSNQPQHF

clone_size: .
j_call: TRBJ1-1
d_call: TRBD1
cdr3_length: 15
v_call: TRBV10-2
cdr3_nt: TGCGCCAGCCTGTCAGGGGACAGGGGGGACACTGAAGCTTTCTTT
cdr3_aa: CASLSGDRGDTEAFF

clone_size: .
j_call: TRBJ2-7
d_call: .
cdr3_length: 13
v_call: TRBV11-2
cdr3_nt: TGTGCCAGCAGCCCGCCCAGTCCCTACGAGCAGTACTTC
cdr3_aa: CASSPPSPYEQYF

clone_size: .
j_call: TRBJ2-7
d_call: .
cdr3_length: 14
v_call: TRBV6-6
cdr3_nt: TGTGCCAGCATCCTCGGACAGAGCTCCTACGAGCAGTACTTC
cdr3_aa: CASILGQSSYEQYF

clone_size: .
j_call: TRBJ2-3
d_call: .
cdr3_length: 10
v_call: TRBV20-1
cdr3_nt: TGCAGTGCTATTCTAGATACGCAGTATTTT
cdr3_aa: CSAILDTQYF

clone_size: once
j_call: TRBJ2-7
d_call: TRBD2
cdr3_length: 15
v_call: TRBV7-2
cdr3_nt: TGTGCCAGCAGCCTCCGGACTAGCGGGAGTGCCGAGCAGTACTTC
cdr3_aa: CASSLRTSGSAEQYF

clone_size: .
j_call: TRBJ2-4
d_call: .
cdr3_length: 17
v_call: TRBV10-3
cdr3_nt: TGTGCCATCAGTGAGTCGGGACTCCTCCTAGCCAAAAACATTCAGTACTTC
cdr3_aa: CAISESGLLLAKNIQYF

clone_size: .
j_call: TRBJ2-3
d_call: TRBD1
cdr3_length: 15
v_call: TRBV5-6
cdr3_nt: TGTGCCAGCAGCCGAGGGACAGCTAGCACAGATACGCAGTATTTT
cdr3_aa: CASSRGTASTDTQYF

clone_size: .
j_call: TRBJ1-1
d_call: .
cdr3_length: 17
v_call: TRBV5-6
cdr3_nt: TGTGCCAGCAGCCGTCGGGAGGGCCTCCTAATGAACACTGAAGCTTTCTTT
cdr3_aa: CASSRREGLLMNTEAFF

clone_size: .
j_call: TRBJ2-5
d_call: .
cdr3_length: 14
v_call: TRBV19
cdr3_nt: TGTGCCAGTAGTATAGGGTCCCCGGGGGAGACCCAGTACTTC
cdr3_aa: CASSIGSPGETQYF

clone_size: .
j_call: TRBJ1-1
d_call: .
cdr3_length: 17
v_call: TRBV7-9
cdr3_nt: TGTGCCAGCAGCTCTAGGGGTCGCAGGGGCCCCGACACTGAAGCTTTCTTT
cdr3_aa: CASSSRGRRGPDTEAFF

clone_size: .
j_call: TRBJ2-7
d_call: TRBD1
cdr3_length: 13
v_call: TRBV4-2
cdr3_nt: TGTGCCAGCAGCAGAGACAGGGCCAACGAGCAGTACTTC
cdr3_aa: CASSRDRANEQYF

clone_size: .
j_call: TRBJ2-7
d_call: .
cdr3_length: 14
v_call: TRBV9
cdr3_nt: TGTGCCAGCAGCGTAGAAGGGGGTGGCTACGAGCAGTACTTC
cdr3_aa: CASSVEGGGYEQYF